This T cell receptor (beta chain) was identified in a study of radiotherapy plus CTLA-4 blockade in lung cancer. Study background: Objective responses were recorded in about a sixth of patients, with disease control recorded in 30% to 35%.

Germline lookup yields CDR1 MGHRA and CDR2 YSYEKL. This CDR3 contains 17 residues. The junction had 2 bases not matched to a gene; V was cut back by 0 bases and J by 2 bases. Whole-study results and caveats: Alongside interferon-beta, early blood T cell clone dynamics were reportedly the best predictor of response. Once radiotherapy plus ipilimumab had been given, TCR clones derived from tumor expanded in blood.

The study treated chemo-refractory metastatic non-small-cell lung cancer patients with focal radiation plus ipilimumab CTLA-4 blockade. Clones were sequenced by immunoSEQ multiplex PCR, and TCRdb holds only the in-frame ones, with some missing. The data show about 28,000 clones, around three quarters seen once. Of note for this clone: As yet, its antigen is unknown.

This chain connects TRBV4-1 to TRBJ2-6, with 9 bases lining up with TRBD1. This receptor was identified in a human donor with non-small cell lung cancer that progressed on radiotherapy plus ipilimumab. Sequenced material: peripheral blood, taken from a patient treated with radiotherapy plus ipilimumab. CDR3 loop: CASSQDDRGTGANVLTF. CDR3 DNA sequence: TGCGCCAGCAGCCAAGATGACAGGGGGACTGGGGCCAACGTCCTGACTTTC.